This paragraph covers one T cell receptor (gamma chain) sequence. This clone was seen only a few times. Its target antigen remains unknown. Base qualities are not at hand, and no much larger clone is one base apart. The sample belongs to a study of gammadelta T cells in human blood (TCRdb year 2020). Overall results and qualifications from the work: According to the study, polyclonal expansion of innate gamma-delta T cells immediately after birth appeared to be driven by microbial exposure.

Library creation used RT-PCR. The sample was run on an Illumina MiSeq. TCRdb reran clone calling on the public reads with CATT; rows sharing one DNA sequence were then combined. The sample includes roughly 430 gamma-chain clones, with around 8.4% observed a single time. The top ten clones comprise 20% to 25% of the sample. CDR1 and CDR2 (VTNTFY, YDVSTARD) derive from the germline V gene (reference sequence). Germline trimming amounts to 0 bases on V and 3 bases on J, with 8 as the count of junction bases outside the gene matches. CDR3 length: 15 amino acids, cysteine to phenylalanine. The only DNA kept is the CDR3, 45 bases in frame from the first base.

The sequence came from a newborn. Sequencing was done on a sample of non-Vgamma9Vdelta2 gamma-delta T cells from cord blood. The chain is assembled from TRGV3 and TRGJ1 or TRGJ2. The CDR3 here reads CATWDRRGPYYKKLF. The DNA reads TGTGCCACCTGGGACAGGCGGGGCCCTTATTATAAGAAACTCTTT.